Each of the 8 T cell receptor beta chains below was sequenced from the same sample in a study of cytomegalovirus exposure and HLA in healthy donors. Primers for the PCR totalled 60 Vbeta and 13 Jbeta. The data were produced by immunoSEQ multiplex PCR, yet TCRdb's version contains in-frame clones alone and is incomplete. The sample consists of fewer than 200,000 clones, about 75% of them appearing once. The sequenced sample consisted of PBMCs. These receptors were collected from a female donor in good health and CMV-seronegative.

This sequence joins TRBV11-1 and TRBJ2-2; 7 bases agree with TRBD2. The germline CDR1 and CDR2 sequences are SGHAT and FQDESV (reference sequence). The CDR3 loop spans 16 amino acids. Trimming cost V 5 bases and J 4 bases; bases outside gene matches: 10. The CDR3 region has the DNA TGTGCCAGCAGCCCGCAGGGACTATCGGGCACCGGGGAGCTGTTTTTT. Its protein is CASSPQGLSGTGELFF. The whole variable domain, remainder taken from reference TRBV11-1 and TRBJ2-2, is EAEVAQSPRYKITEKSQAVAFWCDPISGHATLYWYRQILGQGPELLVQFQDESVVDDSQLPKDRFSAERLKGVDSTLKIQPAELGDSAMYLCASSPQGLSGTGELFFGEGSRLTVL.

This chain joins TRBV30 and TRBJ1-1; perhaps TRBD1 as D (6 bases). This CDR3 comprises 13 residues. Trimming removed 4 bases at V and 0 bases at J, with 9 bases between. Germline CDR1 reads GTSNPN; CDR2 reads SVGIG (reference sequence). CDR3 DNA: TGTGCCTGGACCGGGACATTGAACACTGAAGCTTTCTTT. Translating it yields CAWTGTLNTEAFF. Looking up the rest from reference TRBV30 and TRBJ1-1 gives the full variable domain: SQTIHQWPATLVQPVGSPLSLECTVEGTSNPNLYWYRQAAGRGLQLLFYSVGIGQISSEVPQNLSASRPQDRQFILSSKKLLLSDSGFYLCAWTGTLNTEAFFGQGTRLTVV.

The genes are TRBV6-6 and TRBJ2-5, with TRBD1 as a possible D gene (5 bases). The germline gives CDR1 MNHNY, CDR2 SVGAGI (reference sequence). The CDR3 totals 12 residues. Deletions cut 11 bases from V and 1 base from J, with 11 bases between. The CDR3 DNA reads TGTGCCGCCCAGGGTTCCCAAGAGACCCAGTACTTC. This encodes CAAQGSQETQYF.

The chain joins TRBV19 to TRBJ1-1; the match to TRBD1 covers 7 bases. V shed 6 bases and J 7 bases; nucleotides not matched to a gene: 8. CDR1 LNHDA and CDR2 SQIVND come from the germline V gene (reference sequence). The CDR3 is 13 residues long. This CDR3 is CASRETGSDEAFF. As DNA, the CDR3 is TGTGCCAGTAGGGAGACAGGGTCCGATGAAGCTTTCTTT.

V usage is TRBV5-1 and J usage is TRBJ2-1; no reliable D call. V was pared by 1 base and J by 0 bases, with 11 bases between. CDR1 and CDR2 from the germline V gene are SGHRS and YFSETQ. The CDR3 sequence is 16 residues long. This CDR3 is CASSLISEGSYNEQFF. The CDR3 nucleotides read TGCGCCAGCAGCTTGATAAGCGAAGGCTCCTACAATGAGCAGTTCTTC.

The chain recombines TRBV5-1 with TRBJ2-7; 10 positions match TRBD1. The CDR3 totals 16 residues. CDR1 is SGHRS, CDR2 YFSETQ, per germline. The ends lost 0 bases at V and 5 bases at J; junction bases unmatched: 8. The CDR3 nucleotides read TGCGCCAGCAGCTTGGCGGGACAGGGGCGCATCCACGAGCAGTACTTC. Translating it yields CASSLAGQGRIHEQYF.

This clone was detected once. The chain recombines TRBV5-6 with TRBJ2-5; tentative D call: TRBD1 (6 bases). Trimming cost V 2 bases and J 0 bases, with 11 bases left between them. The CDR3 loop spans 15 amino acids. Per germline, CDR1 SGHDT and CDR2 YYEEEE. CDR3 amino acids: CASSLLTGYQETQYF. The CDR3 nucleotides are TGTGCCAGCAGCTTACTCACAGGGTACCAAGAGACCCAGTACTTC.

Notes on this clone: One end of the junction fails to match germline, which may point to a read error. The chain combines TRBV7-9 with TRBJ1-4; D is ambiguous. This CDR3 has 14 amino acids. The germline V gene has CDR1 SEHNR and CDR2 FQNEAQ (reference sequence). CDR3 sequence reads: CSSSSSNIGEKLFF. CDR3 bases: TGTTCCAGCAGCTCAAGCAATATCGGTGAAAAACTGTTTTTT.